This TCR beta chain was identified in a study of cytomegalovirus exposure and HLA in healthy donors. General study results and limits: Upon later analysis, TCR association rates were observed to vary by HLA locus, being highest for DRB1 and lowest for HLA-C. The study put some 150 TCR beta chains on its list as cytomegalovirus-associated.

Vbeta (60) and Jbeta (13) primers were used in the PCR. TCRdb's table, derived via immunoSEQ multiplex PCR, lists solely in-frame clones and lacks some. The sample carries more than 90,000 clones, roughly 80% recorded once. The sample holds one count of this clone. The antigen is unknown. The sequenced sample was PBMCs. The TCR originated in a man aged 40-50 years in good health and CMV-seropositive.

DNA of the CDR3: TGTGCCAGCAGTTTTCAGGGTGGGTTTCAAGAGACCCAGTACTTC. Translated: CASSFQGGFQETQYF. The chain uses TRBV27 and TRBJ2-5; maybe TRBD1 (5 bases). This CDR3 comprises 15 residues. The germline V gene has CDR1 MNHEY and CDR2 SMNVEV (reference sequence). The V gene lost 3 bases and the J gene lost 2 bases, with 13 bases spanning the gap.